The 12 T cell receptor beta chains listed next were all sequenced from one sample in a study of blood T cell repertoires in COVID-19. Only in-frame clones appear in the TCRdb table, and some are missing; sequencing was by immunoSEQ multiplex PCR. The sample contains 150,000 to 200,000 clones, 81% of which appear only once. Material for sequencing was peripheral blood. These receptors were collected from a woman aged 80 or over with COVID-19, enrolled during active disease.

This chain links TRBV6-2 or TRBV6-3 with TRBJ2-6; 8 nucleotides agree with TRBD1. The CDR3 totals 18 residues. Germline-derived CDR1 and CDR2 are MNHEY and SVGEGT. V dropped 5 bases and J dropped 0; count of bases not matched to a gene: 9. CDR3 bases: TGTGCCAGCAGTGCCTGGGACAGGTACAACTCTGGGGCCAACGTCCTGACTTTC. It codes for CASSAWDRYNSGANVLTF.

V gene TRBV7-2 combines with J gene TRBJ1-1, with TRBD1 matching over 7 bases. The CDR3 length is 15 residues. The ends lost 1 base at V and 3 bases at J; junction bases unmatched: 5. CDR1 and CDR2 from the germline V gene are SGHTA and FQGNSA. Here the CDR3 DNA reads TGTGCCAGCAGCTTAGAGGCCCAGGGGGACACTGAAGCTTTCTTT. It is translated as CASSLEAQGDTEAFF.

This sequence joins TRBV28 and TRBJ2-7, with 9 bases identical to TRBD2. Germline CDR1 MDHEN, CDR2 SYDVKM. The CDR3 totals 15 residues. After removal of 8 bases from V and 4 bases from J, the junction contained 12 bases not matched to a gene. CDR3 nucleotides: TGTGCCAGCGATCCAGCGGGAGGCCTAAGGTACGAGCAGTACTTC. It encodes CASDPAGGLRYEQYF.

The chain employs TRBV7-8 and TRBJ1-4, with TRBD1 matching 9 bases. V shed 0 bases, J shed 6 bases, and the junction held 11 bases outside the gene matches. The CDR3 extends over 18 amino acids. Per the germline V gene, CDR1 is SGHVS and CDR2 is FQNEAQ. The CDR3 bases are TGTGCCAGCAGCTTAGCGAGTGGTCCCGGGACAGGGTATGAAAAACTGTTTTTT. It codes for CASSLASGPGTGYEKLFF.

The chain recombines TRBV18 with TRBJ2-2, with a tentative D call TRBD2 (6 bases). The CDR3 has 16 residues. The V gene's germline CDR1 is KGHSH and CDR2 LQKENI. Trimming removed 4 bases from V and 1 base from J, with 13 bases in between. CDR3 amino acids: CASSLYGGMNTGELFF. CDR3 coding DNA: TGTGCCAGCTCACTCTATGGCGGGATGAACACCGGGGAGCTGTTTTTT.

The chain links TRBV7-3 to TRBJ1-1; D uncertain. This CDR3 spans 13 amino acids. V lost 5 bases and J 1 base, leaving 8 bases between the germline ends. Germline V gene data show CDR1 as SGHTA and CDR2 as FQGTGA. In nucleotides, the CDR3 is TGTGCCAGCAGCCCCCATCCGAACACTGAAGCTTTCTTT. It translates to CASSPHPNTEAFF.

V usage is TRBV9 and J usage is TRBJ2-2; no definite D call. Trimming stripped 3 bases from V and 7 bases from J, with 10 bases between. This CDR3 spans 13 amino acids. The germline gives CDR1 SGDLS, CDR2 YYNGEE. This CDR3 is CASSAAPGGELFF. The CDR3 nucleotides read TGTGCCAGCAGCGCCGCTCCGGGCGGGGAGCTGTTTTTT.

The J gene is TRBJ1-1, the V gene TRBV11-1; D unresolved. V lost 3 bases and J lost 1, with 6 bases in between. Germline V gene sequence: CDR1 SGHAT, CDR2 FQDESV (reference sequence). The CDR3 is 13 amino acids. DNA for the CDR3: TGTGCCAGCAGCTTCAGTCAGAACACTGAAGCTTTCTTT. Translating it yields CASSFSQNTEAFF.

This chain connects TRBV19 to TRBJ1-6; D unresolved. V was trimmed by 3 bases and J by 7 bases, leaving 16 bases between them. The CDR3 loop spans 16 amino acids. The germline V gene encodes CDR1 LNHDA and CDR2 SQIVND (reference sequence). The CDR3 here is CASSISAAGVNSPLHF. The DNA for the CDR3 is TGTGCCAGTAGTATCTCGGCAGCCGGGGTCAATTCACCCCTCCACTTT.

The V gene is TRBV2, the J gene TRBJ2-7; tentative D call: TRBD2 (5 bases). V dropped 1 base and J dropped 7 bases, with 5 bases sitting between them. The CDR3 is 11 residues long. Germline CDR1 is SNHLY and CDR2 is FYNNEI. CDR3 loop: CASSEGGEQYF. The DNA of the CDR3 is TGTGCCAGCAGTGAAGGCGGGGAGCAGTACTTC.

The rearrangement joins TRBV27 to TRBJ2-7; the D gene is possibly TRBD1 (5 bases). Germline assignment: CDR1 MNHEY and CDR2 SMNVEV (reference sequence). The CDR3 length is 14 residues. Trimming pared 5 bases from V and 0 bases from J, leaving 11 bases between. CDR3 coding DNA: TGTGCCAGCAGTCCAGGGATCCCCTCCTACGAGCAGTACTTC. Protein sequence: CASSPGIPSYEQYF.

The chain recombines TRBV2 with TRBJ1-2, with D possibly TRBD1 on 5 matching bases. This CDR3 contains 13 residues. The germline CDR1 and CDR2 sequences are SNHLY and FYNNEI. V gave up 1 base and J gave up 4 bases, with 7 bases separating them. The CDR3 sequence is CASSEEGPYGYTF. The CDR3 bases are TGTGCCAGCAGTGAAGAGGGGCCCTATGGCTACACCTTC.